This T cell receptor beta chain is from a study of T cell responses to AZD1222 COVID-19 vaccine. Study-wide context: Second-dose groups at about 4 or about 12 weeks were pooled. Overall study results and limits: There were mostly white British donors and more females than males, and clonal diversity was possibly underestimated. Close to half of spike-specific TCRs reportedly recognize unmutated variant regions. Vaccination with two AZD1222 doses was followed by a rise in Spike-specific TCR breadth and depth.

This CDR3 is 15 amino acids long. The V gene end was trimmed by 4 bases and the J gene end by 4 bases; junction bases not matched to a gene: 8. Germline V lookup: CDR1 KGHSH, CDR2 LQKENI. TCRdb keeps only in-frame clones here, not all; method: immunoSEQ multiplex PCR. Of about 150,000 clones in the sample, just over 90% were seen once. As for this clone: The antigen remains unidentified.

The gene calls are TRBV18 and TRBJ2-7, with 9 bases identical to TRBD2. The source of this sequence is an adult in good health. The material was peripheral blood, obtained on day 0 of AZD1222 vaccination. The CDR3 reads CASSRLAVLKYEQYF. CDR3 bases: TGTGCCAGCTCACGACTAGCGGTCTTGAAATACGAGCAGTACTTC.